The following is a T cell receptor (beta chain) sequence with its context. Antigen: not known. This PCR relied on a set of 60 Vbeta primers and 13 Jbeta primers. Using immunoSEQ multiplex PCR, the repertoire was profiled, and TCRdb retains in-frame clones only, with some absent. This sample has about 210,000 clones; around 88% occur once, and the top ten carry around 1.6%. The data were obtained in a study of cytomegalovirus exposure and HLA in healthy donors. Study-wide points: Among TCR beta chains of equal frequency, HLA-associated ones were more clonally expanded in a later analysis.

The germline CDR1 and CDR2 sequences are GTSNPN and SVGIG (reference sequence). The CDR3 covers 16 residues. V lost 3 bases and J 4 bases, leaving 19 bases between the germline ends. The chain is built from TRBV30 and TRBJ1-5; no clear D gene. The clonotype originates from a middle-aged man in good health and CMV-seropositive. The sequencing input was PBMCs. In nucleotides, the CDR3 is TGTGCCTGGAGCCCAGATACACCGTTTTCAAATCAGCCCCAGCATTTT. Its translation is CAWSPDTPFSNQPQHF.